This passage covers 9 T cell receptor beta chains from one sample sequenced in a study of PD-1 blockade in classical Hodgkin lymphoma. The repertoire was sequenced with immunoSEQ multiplex PCR; TCRdb's copy has only in-frame clones and lacks some. The sample consists of about 50,000 clones, around 90% of them appearing once. Time point indicated: cycle 4 day 1 (C4D1), after 6 weeks of nivolumab. Autologous stem cell transplantation was followed by relapse in every patient, and brentuximab vedotin exposure varied. This material consisted of peripheral blood mononuclear cells (PBMCs), taken before the fourth cycle of nivolumab. All receptors come from a human donor with classical Hodgkin lymphoma.

J is TRBJ2-5 and V is TRBV6-1, with D perhaps TRBD1 or TRBD2 (5 bases each). V was clipped by 7 bases and J by 5 bases, with 8 bases between them. This CDR3 is built from 11 residues. Germline lookup yields CDR1 MNHNS and CDR2 SASEGT. The CDR3 is CASTGTETQYF. CDR3 bases: TGTGCCAGCACCGGGACGGAGACCCAGTACTTC.

The rearrangement joins TRBV7-9 to TRBJ1-5; TRBD1 agrees at 7 bases. This CDR3 is built from 14 residues. Looked up from germline, CDR1 is SEHNR and CDR2 is FQNEAQ (reference sequence). V lost 7 bases and J lost 7; bases outside the gene matches: 10. CDR3 nucleotide sequence: TGTGCCAGCAAGGACGGCAGGGGGGACCAGCCCCAGCATTTT. This sequence encodes CASKDGRGDQPQHF.

The V gene is TRBV28, the J gene TRBJ1-1; 9 positions agree with TRBD1. This CDR3 has 20 residues. The germline V gene encodes CDR1 MDHEN and CDR2 SYDVKM. Germline trimming cut 3 bases from V and 5 bases from J; bases unmatched to any gene: 22. CDR3 residues: CASSLSVPPRDRVKPTEAFF. In DNA form, the CDR3 reads TGTGCCAGCAGTTTGTCGGTCCCCCCCCGGGACAGGGTAAAACCAACTGAAGCTTTCTTT.

This clone was seen just once. The J gene is TRBJ1-1, the V gene TRBV10-3, with D perhaps TRBD1 (6 bases). With 4 bases removed from V and 2 bases from J, the gap between germline ends came to 8 bases. Germline V gene data show CDR1 as ENHRY and CDR2 as SYGVKD. This CDR3 is built from 13 residues. The DNA of the CDR3 is TGTGCCATCAGTGGACAGGCCAACACTGAAGCTTTCTTT. Protein: CAISGQANTEAFF.

The V gene is TRBV18, the J gene TRBJ1-1, with D unclear. Trimming left V 4 bases short and J 2 bases short, with 8 bases between. Germline CDR1 and CDR2: KGHSH and LQKENI. The length of the CDR3 is 13 residues. CDR3 nucleotide sequence: TGTGCCAGCTCACAGGGCAGTAACACTGAAGCTTTCTTT. Its translation is CASSQGSNTEAFF.

In its sample, this clone was seen once. The gene calls are TRBV5-5 and TRBJ2-1, with 8 bases matching TRBD1. The CDR3 covers 14 residues. The germline V gene has CDR1 SGHKS and CDR2 YYEKEE (reference sequence). The J segment lost 8 bases and the V segment lost 1 base, leaving 5 bases of the junction unmatched. The DNA of the CDR3 is TGTGCCAGCAGCTTGTATCAGGGGGCCCATGAGCAGTTCTTC. Amino acids: CASSLYQGAHEQFF.

The rearrangement uses TRBV11-2 and TRBJ2-7; 11 bases fit TRBD1. The J segment lost 4 bases and the V segment lost 4 bases, leaving 9 bases of the junction unmatched. Per germline, CDR1 SGHAT and CDR2 FQNNGV. This CDR3 comprises 16 residues. The CDR3 protein is CASSYPAGQGAYEQYF. The CDR3 region has the DNA TGTGCCAGCAGCTACCCGGCCGGACAGGGGGCTTACGAGCAGTACTTC.

The chain has TRBV25-1 and TRBJ2-2; no firm D call. Germline V gene lookup returns CDR1 MGHDK and CDR2 SYGVNS. This CDR3 contains 15 residues. V was trimmed by 5 bases and J by 7 bases, leaving 17 bases between them. The CDR3 reads CASSKKEIGYGELFF. CDR3 DNA: TGTGCCAGCAGTAAAAAAGAGATAGGGTACGGGGAGCTGTTTTTT.

The V call is TRBV19, the J call TRBJ2-7; TRBD2 is a possible D gene (6 bases). Per germline, CDR1 LNHDA and CDR2 SQIVND (reference sequence). CDR3 size: 16 residues. V lost 6 bases and J 5 bases, leaving 23 bases between the germline ends. CDR3 bases: TGTGCCAGTAGCCGTCGGGGCGGGATATGGGATAACGAGCAGTACTTC. It codes for CASSRRGGIWDNEQYF.